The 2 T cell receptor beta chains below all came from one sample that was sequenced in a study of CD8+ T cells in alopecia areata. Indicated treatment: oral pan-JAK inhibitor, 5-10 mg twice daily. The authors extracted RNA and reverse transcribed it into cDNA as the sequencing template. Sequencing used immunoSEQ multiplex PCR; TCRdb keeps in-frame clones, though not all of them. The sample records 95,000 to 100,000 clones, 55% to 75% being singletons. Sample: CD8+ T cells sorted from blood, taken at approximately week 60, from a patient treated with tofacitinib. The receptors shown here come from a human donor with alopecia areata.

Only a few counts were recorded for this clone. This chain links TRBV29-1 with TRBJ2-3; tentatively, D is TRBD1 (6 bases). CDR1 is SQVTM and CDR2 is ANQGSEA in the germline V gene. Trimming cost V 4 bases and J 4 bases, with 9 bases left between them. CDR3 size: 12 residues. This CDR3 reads CSVVQGSDTQYF. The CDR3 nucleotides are TGCAGCGTTGTCCAGGGGTCAGATACGCAGTATTTT.

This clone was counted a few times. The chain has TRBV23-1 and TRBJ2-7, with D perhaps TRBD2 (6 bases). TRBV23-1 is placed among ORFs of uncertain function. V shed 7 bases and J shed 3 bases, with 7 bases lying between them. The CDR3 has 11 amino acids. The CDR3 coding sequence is TGCGCCAGCATGCGGGACTACGAGCAGTACTTC. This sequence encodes CASMRDYEQYF.